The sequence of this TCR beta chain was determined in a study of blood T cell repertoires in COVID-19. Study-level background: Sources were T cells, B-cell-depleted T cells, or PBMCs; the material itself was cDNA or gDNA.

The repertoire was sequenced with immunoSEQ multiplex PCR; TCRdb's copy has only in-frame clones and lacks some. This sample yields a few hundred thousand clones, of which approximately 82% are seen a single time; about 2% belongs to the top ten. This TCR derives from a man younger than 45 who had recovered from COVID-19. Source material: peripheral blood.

The CDR3 sequence is CASSTLTGNYEQYF. The CDR3 coding sequence is TGTGCCAGCAGTACCCTTACAGGGAACTACGAGCAGTACTTC. V and J are TRBV6-5 and TRBJ2-7; maybe TRBD1 (6 bases). V was pared by 5 bases and J by 3 bases, with 14 bases between. This CDR3 is 14 amino acids long. Germline V gene sequence: CDR1 MNHEY, CDR2 SVGAGI.